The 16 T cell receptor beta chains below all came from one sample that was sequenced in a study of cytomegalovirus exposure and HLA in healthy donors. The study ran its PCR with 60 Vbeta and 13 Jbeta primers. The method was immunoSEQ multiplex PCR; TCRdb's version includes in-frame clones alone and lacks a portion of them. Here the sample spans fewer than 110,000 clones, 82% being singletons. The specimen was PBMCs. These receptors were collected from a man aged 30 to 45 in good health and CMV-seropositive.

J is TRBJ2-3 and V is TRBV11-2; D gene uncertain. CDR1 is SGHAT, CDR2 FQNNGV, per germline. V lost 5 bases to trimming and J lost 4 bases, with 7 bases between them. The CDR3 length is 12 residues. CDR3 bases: TGTGCCAGCAGCCCCTATTCAGATACGCAGTATTTT. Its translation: CASSPYSDTQYF.

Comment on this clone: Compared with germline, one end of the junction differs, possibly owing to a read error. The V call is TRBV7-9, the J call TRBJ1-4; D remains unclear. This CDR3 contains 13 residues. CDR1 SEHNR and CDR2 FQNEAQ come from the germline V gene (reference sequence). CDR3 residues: CSSSLGGSEKLFF. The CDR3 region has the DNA TGTTCCAGCAGCTTAGGAGGGTCGGAAAAACTGTTTTTT.

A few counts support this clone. The CDR3 here is CASSGTSGTDTQYF. CDR3 coding DNA: TGTGCCAGCAGTGGGACTAGCGGCACAGATACGCAGTATTTT. The chain couples TRBV6-1 to TRBJ2-3; 9 bases are shared with TRBD2. With 4 bases clipped from V and 1 base from J, the junction kept 0 bases outside the gene matches. The CDR3 totals 14 residues. Germline assignment: CDR1 MNHNS and CDR2 SASEGT.

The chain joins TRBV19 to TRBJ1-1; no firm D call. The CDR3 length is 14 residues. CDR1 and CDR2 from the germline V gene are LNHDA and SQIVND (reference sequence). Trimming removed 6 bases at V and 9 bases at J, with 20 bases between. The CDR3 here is CASSPGDVEAKAFF. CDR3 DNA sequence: TGTGCCAGTAGCCCCGGCGACGTCGAGGCTAAAGCTTTCTTT.

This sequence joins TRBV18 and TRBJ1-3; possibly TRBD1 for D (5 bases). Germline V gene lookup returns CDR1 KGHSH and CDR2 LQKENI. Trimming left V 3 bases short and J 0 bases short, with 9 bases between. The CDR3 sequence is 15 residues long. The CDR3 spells CASSPGQGSGNTIYF. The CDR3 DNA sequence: TGTGCCAGCTCACCCGGACAAGGCTCTGGAAACACCATATATTTT.

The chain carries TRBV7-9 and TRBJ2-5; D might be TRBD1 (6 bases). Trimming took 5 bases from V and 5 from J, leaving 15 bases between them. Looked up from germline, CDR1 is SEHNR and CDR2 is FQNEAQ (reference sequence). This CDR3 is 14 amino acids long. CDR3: CASSISTGWETQYF. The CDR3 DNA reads TGTGCCAGCAGCATATCGACAGGCTGGGAGACCCAGTACTTC.

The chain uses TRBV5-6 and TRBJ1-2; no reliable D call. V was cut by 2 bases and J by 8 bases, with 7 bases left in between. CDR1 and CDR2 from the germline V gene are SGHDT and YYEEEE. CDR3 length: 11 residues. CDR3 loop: CASSFGEGYTF. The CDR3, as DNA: TGTGCCAGCAGCTTCGGTGAGGGCTACACCTTC. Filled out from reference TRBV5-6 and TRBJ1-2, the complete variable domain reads DAGVTQSPTHLIKTRGQQVTLRCSPKSGHDTVSWYQQALGQGPQFIFQYYEEEERQRGNFPDRFSGHQFPNYSSELNVNALLLGDSALYLCASSFGEGYTFGSGTRLTVV.

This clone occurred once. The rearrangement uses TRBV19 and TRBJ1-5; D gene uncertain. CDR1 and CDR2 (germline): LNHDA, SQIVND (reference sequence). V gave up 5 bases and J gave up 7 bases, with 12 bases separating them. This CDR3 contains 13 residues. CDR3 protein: CASSSETGQPQHF. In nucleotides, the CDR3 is TGTGCCAGTAGTTCAGAGACGGGGCAGCCCCAGCATTTT.

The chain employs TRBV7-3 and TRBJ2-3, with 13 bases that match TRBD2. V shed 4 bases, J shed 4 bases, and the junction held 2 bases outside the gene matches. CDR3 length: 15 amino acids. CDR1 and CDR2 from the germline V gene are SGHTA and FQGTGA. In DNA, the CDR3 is TGTGCCAGCAGCTCAACTAGCGGGGGGGCAGATACGCAGTATTTT. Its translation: CASSSTSGGADTQYF. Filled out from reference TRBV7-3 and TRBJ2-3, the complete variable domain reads GAGVSQTPSNKVTEKGKYVELRCDPISGHTALYWYRQSLGQGPEFLIYFQGTGAADDSGLPNDRFFAVRPEGSVSTLKIQRTERGDSAVYLCASSSTSGGADTQYFGPGTRLTVL.

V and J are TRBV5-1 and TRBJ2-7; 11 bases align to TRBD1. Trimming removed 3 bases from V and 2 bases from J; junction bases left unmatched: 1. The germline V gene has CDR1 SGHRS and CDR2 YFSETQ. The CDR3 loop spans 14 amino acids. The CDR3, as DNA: TGCGCCAGCAGCTCGGGACAGGGGGCCTACGAGCAGTACTTC. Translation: CASSSGQGAYEQYF.

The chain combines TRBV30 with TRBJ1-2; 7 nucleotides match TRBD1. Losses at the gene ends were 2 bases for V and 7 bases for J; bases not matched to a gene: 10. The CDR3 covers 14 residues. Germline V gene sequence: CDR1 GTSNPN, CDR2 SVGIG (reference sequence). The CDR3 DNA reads TGTGCCTGGAGTCTACGACAGGGTGAACGTGGCTACACCTTC. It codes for CAWSLRQGERGYTF.

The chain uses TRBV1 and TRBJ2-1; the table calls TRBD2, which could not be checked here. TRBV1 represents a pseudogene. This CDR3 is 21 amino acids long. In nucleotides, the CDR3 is TGCACCAGCAGCCTCCGCTGGACTAGCGGGGGGCCTTCCCCCCTGTACAATGAGCAGTTCTTC. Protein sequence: CTSSLRWTSGGPSPLYNEQFF.

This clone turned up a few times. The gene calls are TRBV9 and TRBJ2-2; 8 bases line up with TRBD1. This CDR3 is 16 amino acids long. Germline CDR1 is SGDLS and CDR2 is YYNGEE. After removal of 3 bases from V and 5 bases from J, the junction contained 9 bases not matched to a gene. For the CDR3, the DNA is TGTGCCAGCAGCGGCCGCCAGGGGGCGCAAACCGGGGAGCTGTTTTTT. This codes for CASSGRQGAQTGELFF.

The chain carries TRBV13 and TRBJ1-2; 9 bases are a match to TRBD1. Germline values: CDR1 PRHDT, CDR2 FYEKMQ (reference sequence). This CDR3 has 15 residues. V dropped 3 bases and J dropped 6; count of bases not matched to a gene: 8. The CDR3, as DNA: TGTGCCAGCAGCTTTAGTTCCGGACAGGGGAATGGCTACACCTTC. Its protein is CASSFSSGQGNGYTF.

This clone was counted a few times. The CDR3 protein is CAISEPSSGTQYF. CDR3 nucleotide sequence: TGTGCCATCAGTGAGCCCAGTTCAGGGACCCAGTACTTC. V is TRBV10-3 and J is TRBJ2-5; no reliable D call. Germline values: CDR1 ENHRY, CDR2 SYGVKD. This CDR3 has 13 residues. V was trimmed by 2 bases and J by 7 bases, leaving 11 bases between them.

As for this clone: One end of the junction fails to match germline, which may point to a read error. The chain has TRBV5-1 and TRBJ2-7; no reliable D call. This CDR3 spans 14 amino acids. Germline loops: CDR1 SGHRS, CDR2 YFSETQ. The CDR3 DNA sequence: TGCGCCGGCAGCCCAGGCCTGTACCCCTACGAGCAGTACTTC. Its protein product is CAGSPGLYPYEQYF.